This TCR beta chain derives from a study of T cells in women clearing cervical HPV infection. Across the whole study: Case blood was drawn when the lesion was first found; control blood after infection became undetectable.

With 5 bases removed from V and 3 bases from J, the gap between germline ends came to 8 bases. The CDR3 spans 13 residues. Germline V CDR1 and CDR2: KGHSH, LQKENI. Sequencing used immunoSEQ multiplex PCR; TCRdb keeps in-frame clones, though not all of them. The ten top clones account for approximately 10%, within a sample of 20,000 to 30,000 clones. Regarding the study as a whole: CIN3+ cases had significantly higher TCR repertoire richness than controls, but evenness did not differ. TRBV6-7 abundance was lower in cases than controls (around 0.1% versus 0.15%).

Worth noting for this clone: What it recognizes is unknown. From the germline J gene comes the end of the CDR3, since the read stops 3 residues before it.

Material for sequencing was blood buffy coat. The V gene is TRBV18, the J gene TRBJ1-3; D is uncertain. The clonotype was recovered from a woman between 18 and 70 years old with a cervical HPV16 infection that either progressed to CIN3+ or cleared (not recorded which). The covered CDR3 bases are TGTGCCAGCTCAGGAGGGCATGGAAACACC. Its protein is CASSGGHGNT. The CDR3 reads in full as CASSGGHGNTIYF.